The clone carrying this TCR beta chain has a count of ten or more. These data originate in a study of blood T cells in healthy people across ages. Sample-barcoded 5' priming and a J-beta primer mix drove a second PCR of about 6 to 11 cycles. TCRdb processed the 5' RACE reads anew with MiXCR; each CDR3 protein has one entry. The sample has hundreds of thousands of distinct CDR3 sequences; 32% are singletons. In germline, CDR1 is MNHEY, CDR2 SVGEGT. The CDR3 loop spans 11 amino acids. V was trimmed by 2 bases and J by 8 bases, leaving 4 bases between them. The sample was blood. The chain combines TRBV6-2 or TRBV6-3 with TRBJ2-1; no reliable D call. The clonotype originates from a woman older than 75 in good health. CDR3 sequence (DNA): TGTGCCAGCAGTTACCTCGATGAGCAGTTCTTC. Its protein is CASSYLDEQFF.